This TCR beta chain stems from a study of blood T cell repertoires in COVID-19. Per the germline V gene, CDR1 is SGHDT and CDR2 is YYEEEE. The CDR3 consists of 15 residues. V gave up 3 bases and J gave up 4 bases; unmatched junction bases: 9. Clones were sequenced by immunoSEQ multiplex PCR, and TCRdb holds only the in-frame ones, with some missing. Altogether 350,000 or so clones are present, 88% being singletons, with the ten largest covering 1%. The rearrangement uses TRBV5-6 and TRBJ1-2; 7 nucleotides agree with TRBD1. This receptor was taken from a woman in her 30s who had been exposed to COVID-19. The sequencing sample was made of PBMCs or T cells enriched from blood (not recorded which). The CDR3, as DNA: TGTGCCAGCAGCTATATAGACAGGGACCGCTATGGCTACACCTTC. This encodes CASSYIDRDRYGYTF. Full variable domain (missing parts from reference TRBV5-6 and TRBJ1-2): DAGVTQSPTHLIKTRGQQVTLRCSPKSGHDTVSWYQQALGQGPQFIFQYYEEEERQRGNFPDRFSGHQFPNYSSELNVNALLLGDSALYLCASSYIDRDRYGYTFGSGTRLTVV.